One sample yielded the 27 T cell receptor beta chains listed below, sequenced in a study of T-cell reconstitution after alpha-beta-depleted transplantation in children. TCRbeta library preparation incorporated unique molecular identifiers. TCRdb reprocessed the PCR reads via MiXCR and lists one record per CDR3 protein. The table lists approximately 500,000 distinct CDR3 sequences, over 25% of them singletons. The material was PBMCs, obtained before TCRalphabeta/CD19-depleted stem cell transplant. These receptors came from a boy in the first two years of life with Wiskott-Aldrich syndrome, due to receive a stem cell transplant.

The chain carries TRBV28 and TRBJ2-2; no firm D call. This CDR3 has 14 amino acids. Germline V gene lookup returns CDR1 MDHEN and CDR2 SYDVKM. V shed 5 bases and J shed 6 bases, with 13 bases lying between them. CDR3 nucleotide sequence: TGTGCCAGCAGTCCTCAGACGCCCTCCGGGGAGCTGTTTTTT. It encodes CASSPQTPSGELFF. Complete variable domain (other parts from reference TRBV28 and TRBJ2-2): DVKVTQSSRYLVKRTGEKVFLECVQDMDHENMFWYRQDPGLGLRLIYFSYDVKMKEKGDIPEGYSVSREKKERFSLILESASTNQTSMYLCASSPQTPSGELFFGEGSRLTVL.

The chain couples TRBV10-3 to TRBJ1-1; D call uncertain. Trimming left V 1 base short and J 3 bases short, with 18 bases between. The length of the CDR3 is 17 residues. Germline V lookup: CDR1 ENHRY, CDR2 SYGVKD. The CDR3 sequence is CAISEFVSTAWDTEAFF. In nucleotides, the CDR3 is TGTGCCATCAGTGAGTTCGTCAGTACTGCTTGGGACACTGAAGCTTTCTTT.

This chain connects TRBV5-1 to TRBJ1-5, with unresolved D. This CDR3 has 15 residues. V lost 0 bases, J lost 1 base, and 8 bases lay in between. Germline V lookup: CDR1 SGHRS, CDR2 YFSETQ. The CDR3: CASSLEGTSNQPQHF. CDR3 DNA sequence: TGCGCCAGCAGCTTGGAAGGAACAAGCAATCAGCCCCAGCATTTT. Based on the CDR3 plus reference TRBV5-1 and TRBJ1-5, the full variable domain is KAGVTQTPRYLIKTRGQQVTLSCSPISGHRSVSWYQQTPGQGLQFLFEYFSETQRNKGNFPGRFSGRQFSNSRSEMNVSTLELGDSALYLCASSLEGTSNQPQHFGDGTRLSIL.

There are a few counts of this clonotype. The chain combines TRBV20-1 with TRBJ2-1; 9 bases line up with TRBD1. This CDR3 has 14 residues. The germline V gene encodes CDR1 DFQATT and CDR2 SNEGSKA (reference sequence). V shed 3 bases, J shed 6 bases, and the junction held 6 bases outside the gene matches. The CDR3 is CSASKGQGFNEQFF. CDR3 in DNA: TGCAGTGCTAGTAAGGGACAGGGCTTCAATGAGCAGTTCTTC.

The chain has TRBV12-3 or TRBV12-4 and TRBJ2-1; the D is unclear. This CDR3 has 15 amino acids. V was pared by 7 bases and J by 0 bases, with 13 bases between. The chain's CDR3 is CASTADRLSYNEQFF. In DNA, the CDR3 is TGTGCCAGCACCGCGGACCGACTCTCCTACAATGAGCAGTTCTTC.

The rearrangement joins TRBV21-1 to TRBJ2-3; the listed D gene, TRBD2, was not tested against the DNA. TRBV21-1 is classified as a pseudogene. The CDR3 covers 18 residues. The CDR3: CASSKWPPSGRFTDTQYF. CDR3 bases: TGTGCCAGCAGCAAATGGCCCCCTAGCGGGAGGTTCACAGATACGCAGTATTTT.

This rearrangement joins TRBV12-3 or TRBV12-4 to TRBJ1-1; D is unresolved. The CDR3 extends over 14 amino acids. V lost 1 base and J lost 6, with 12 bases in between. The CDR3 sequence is CASSLGSERAEAFF. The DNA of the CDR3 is TGTGCCAGCAGTTTAGGGTCCGAAAGGGCTGAAGCTTTCTTT.

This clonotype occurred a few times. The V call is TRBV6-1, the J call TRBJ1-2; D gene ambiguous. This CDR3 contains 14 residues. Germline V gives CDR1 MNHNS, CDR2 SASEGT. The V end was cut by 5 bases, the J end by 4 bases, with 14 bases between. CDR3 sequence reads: CASSLTYSPYGYTF. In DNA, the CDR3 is TGTGCCAGCAGTCTAACCTATTCCCCCTATGGCTACACCTTC.

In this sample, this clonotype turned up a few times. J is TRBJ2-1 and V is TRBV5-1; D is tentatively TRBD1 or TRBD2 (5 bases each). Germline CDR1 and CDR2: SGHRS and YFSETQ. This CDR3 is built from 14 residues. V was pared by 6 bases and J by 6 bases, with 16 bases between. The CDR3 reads CASNLGVAGNEQFF. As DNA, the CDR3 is TGCGCCAGCAACCTGGGGGTAGCCGGCAATGAGCAGTTCTTC.

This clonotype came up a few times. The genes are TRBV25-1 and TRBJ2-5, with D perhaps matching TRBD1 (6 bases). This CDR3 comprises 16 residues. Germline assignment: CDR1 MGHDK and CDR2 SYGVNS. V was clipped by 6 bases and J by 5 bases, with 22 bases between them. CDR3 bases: TGTGCCAGCAGGGCAAACTCCGGGACATTATCGGAGACCCAGTACTTC. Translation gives CASRANSGTLSETQYF.

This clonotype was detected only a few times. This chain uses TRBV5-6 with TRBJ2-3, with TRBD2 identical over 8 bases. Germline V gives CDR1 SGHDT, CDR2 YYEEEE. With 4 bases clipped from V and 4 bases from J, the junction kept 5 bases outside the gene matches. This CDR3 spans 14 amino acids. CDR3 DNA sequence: TGTGCCAGCAGCCAAAGCGGGAGAGCAGATACGCAGTATTTT. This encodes CASSQSGRADTQYF. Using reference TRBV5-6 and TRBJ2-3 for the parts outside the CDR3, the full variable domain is DAGVTQSPTHLIKTRGQQVTLRCSPKSGHDTVSWYQQALGQGPQFIFQYYEEEERQRGNFPDRFSGHQFPNYSSELNVNALLLGDSALYLCASSQSGRADTQYFGPGTRLTVL.

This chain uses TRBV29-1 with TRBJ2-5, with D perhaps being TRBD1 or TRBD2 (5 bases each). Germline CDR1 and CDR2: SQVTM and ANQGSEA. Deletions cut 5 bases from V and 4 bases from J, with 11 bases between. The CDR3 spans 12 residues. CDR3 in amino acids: CSVRWDVETQYF. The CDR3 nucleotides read TGCAGCGTTCGCTGGGACGTAGAGACCCAGTACTTC. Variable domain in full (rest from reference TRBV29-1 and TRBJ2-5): SAVISQKPSRDICQRGTSLTIQCQVDSQVTMMFWYRQQPGQSLTLIATANQGSEATYESGFVIDKFPISRPNLTFSTLTVSNMSPEDSSIYLCSVRWDVETQYFGPGTRLLVL.

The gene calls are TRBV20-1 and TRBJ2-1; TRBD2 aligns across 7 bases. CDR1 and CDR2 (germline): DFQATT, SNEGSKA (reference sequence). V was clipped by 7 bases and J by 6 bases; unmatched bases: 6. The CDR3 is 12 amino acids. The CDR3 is CSVAAGPNEQFF. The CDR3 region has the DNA TGCAGTGTGGCAGCGGGGCCCAATGAGCAGTTCTTC.

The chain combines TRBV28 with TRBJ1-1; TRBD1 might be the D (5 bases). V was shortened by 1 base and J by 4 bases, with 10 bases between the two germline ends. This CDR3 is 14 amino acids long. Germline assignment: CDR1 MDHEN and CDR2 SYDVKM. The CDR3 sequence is CASSLSRASTEAFF. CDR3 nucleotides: TGTGCCAGCAGTTTATCCAGGGCGAGCACTGAAGCTTTCTTT.

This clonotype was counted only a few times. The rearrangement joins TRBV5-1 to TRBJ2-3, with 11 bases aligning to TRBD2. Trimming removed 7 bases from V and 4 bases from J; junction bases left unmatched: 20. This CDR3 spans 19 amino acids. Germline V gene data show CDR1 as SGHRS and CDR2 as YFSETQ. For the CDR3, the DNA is TGCGCCAGCCACCGCGGGGGTTTCGGGCTAGCGGGAGGATCAGATACGCAGTATTTT. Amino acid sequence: CASHRGGFGLAGGSDTQYF.

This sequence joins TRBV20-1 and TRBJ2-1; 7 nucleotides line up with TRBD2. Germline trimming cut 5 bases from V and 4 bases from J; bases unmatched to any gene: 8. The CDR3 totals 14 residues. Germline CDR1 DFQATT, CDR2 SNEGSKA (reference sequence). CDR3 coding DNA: TGCAGTGCTCATCCTAGCGGATCTTACAATGAGCAGTTCTTC. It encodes CSAHPSGSYNEQFF.

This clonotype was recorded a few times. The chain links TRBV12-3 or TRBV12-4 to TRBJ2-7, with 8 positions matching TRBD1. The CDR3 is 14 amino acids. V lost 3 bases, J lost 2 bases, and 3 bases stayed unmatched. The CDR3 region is CASSFARGPYEQYF. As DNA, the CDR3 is TGTGCCAGCAGTTTCGCCAGGGGGCCCTACGAGCAGTACTTC.

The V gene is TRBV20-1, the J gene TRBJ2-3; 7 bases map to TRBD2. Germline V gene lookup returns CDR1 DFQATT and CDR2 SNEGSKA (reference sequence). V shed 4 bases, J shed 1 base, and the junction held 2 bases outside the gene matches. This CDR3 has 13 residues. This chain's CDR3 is CSAKAGGTDTQYF. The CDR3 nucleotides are TGCAGTGCTAAGGCGGGGGGCACAGATACGCAGTATTTT.

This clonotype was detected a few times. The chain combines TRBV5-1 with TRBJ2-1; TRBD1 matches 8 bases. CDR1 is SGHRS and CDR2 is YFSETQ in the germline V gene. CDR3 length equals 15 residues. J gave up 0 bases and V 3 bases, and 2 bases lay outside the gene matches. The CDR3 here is CASSWDRSSYNEQFF. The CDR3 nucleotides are TGCGCCAGCAGCTGGGACAGGAGCTCCTACAATGAGCAGTTCTTC.

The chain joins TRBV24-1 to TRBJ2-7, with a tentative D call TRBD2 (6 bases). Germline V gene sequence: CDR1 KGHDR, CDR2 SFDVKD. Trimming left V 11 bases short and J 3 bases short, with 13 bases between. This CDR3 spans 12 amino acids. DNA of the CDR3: TGTGCCAACCTGCTAGCGAGCTACGAGCAGTACTTC. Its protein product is CANLLASYEQYF.

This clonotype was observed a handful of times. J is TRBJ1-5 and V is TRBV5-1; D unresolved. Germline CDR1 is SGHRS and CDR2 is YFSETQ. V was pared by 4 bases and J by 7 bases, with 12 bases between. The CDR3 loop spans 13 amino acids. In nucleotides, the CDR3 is TGCGCCAGCAGCCTGGAGACGGGGCAGCCCCAGCATTTT. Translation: CASSLETGQPQHF.

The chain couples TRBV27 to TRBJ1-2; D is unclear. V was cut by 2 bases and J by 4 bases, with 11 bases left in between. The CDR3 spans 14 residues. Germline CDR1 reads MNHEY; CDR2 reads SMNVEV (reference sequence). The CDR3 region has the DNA TGTGCCAGCAGTTTAAGACTCACCTCCTATGGCTACACCTTC. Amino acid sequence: CASSLRLTSYGYTF.

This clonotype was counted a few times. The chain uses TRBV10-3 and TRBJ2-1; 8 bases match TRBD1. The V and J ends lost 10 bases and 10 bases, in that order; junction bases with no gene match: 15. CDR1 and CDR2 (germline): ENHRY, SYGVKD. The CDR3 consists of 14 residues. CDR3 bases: TGTGCCACCGTTGGACAGGGTAGGGGGTTGGAGCAGTTCTTC. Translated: CATVGQGRGLEQFF.

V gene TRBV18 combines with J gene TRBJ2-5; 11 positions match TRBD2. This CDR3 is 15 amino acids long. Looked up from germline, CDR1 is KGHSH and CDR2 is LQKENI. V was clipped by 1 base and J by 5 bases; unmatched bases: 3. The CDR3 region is CASSPLSSGRETQYF. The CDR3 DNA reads TGTGCCAGCTCACCACTATCTAGCGGGAGGGAGACCCAGTACTTC.

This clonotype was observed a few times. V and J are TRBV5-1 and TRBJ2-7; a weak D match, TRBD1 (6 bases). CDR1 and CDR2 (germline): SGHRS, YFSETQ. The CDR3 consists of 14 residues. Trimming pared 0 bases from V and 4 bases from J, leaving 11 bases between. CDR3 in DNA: TGCGCCAGCAGCTTGGTGGGACACCTATACGAGCAGTACTTC. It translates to CASSLVGHLYEQYF.

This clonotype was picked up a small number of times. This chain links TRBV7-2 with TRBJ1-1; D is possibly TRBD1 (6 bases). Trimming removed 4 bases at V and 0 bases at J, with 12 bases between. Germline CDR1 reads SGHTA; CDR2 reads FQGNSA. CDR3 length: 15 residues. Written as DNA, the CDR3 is TGTGCCAGCAGCTCCTTGACAGGTCTGAACACTGAAGCTTTCTTT. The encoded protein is CASSSLTGLNTEAFF.

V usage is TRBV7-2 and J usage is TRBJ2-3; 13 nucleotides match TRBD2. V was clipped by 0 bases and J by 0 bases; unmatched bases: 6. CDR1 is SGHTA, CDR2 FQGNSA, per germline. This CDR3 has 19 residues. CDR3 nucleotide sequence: TGTGCCAGCAGCTTAGCGCTCGGACTAGCGGGAGCTAGCACAGATACGCAGTATTTT. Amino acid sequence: CASSLALGLAGASTDTQYF.